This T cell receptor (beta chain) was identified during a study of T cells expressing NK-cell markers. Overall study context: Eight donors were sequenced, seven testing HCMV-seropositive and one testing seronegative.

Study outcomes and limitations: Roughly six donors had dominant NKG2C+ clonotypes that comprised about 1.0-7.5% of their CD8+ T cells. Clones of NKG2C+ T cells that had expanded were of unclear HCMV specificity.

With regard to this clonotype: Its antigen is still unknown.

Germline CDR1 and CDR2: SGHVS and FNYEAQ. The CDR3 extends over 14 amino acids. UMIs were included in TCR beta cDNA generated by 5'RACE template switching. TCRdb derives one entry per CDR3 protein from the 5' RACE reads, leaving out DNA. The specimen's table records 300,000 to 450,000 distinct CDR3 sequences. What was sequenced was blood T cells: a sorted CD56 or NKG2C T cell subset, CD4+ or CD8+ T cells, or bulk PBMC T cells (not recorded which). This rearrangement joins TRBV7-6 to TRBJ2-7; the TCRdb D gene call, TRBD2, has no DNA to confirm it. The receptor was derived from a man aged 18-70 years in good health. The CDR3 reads CASSLRAGSSEQYF.